Shown below are 12 T cell receptor beta chains from a single sample sequenced in a study of T cell repertoires in cytomegalovirus infection. Their specific antigens are unknown. TCRdb re-analysed the reads in MiXCR, keeping a single row per CDR3 protein. The sample consists of 900,000 to 950,000 distinct CDR3 sequences, roughly 31% of them appearing once. The sample was cultured CD8+ T cells from PBMCs, taken from culture after CMV antigen stimulation. These receptors were obtained from a human donor in good health (CMV status not recorded). Some clones in this sample may be carry-over from other donors' samples.

The rearrangement links TRBV4-2 to TRBJ2-1; D remains unclear. Germline CDR1 is LGHNA and CDR2 is YNFKEQ. Trimming cost V 2 bases and J 3 bases, with 17 bases left between them. The CDR3 is made up of 17 amino acids. The CDR3 loop is CASSQSAAAEFYNEQFF. The CDR3 DNA sequence: TGTGCCAGCAGCCAATCGGCCGCCGCCGAATTCTACAATGAGCAGTTCTTC.

The table lists this clonotype with a few counts. V and J are TRBV4-1 and TRBJ2-1; weak D call: TRBD2 (6 bases). V was trimmed by 4 bases and J by 10 bases, leaving 17 bases between them. The CDR3 consists of 14 residues. Per the germline V gene, CDR1 is MGHRA and CDR2 is YSYEKL. This CDR3 is CASSPVEGPGEQFF. For the CDR3, the DNA is TGCGCCAGCAGCCCCGTGGAGGGCCCGGGGGAGCAGTTCTTC.

This chain links TRBV7-9 with TRBJ2-7; no firm D call. The V end lost 5 bases, the J end lost 3 bases, and 20 bases lay between the germline ends. The germline V gene has CDR1 SEHNR and CDR2 FQNEAQ (reference sequence). The CDR3 is 16 residues long. This chain's CDR3 is CASSPESPRQNYEQYF. The CDR3 bases are TGTGCCAGCAGCCCCGAGAGCCCCCGGCAAAACTACGAGCAGTACTTC.

The chain joins TRBV19 to TRBJ1-1, with 7 bases identical to TRBD1. The junction had 8 bases not matched to a gene; V was cut back by 3 bases and J by 4 bases. Germline V gene sequence: CDR1 LNHDA, CDR2 SQIVND (reference sequence). The CDR3 runs to 15 residues. CDR3 sequence: CASSIEPSGGTEAFF. CDR3 sequence (DNA): TGTGCCAGTAGTATTGAGCCGTCAGGGGGCACTGAAGCTTTCTTT.

The table lists this clonotype with a few counts. The chain uses TRBV7-6 and TRBJ1-2, with a tentative D call TRBD1 (6 bases). The CDR3 covers 13 residues. The V end lost 5 bases, the J end lost 5 bases, and 12 bases lay between the germline ends. CDR1 is SGHVS and CDR2 is FNYEAQ in the germline V gene. The CDR3 here is CASSAQGAYGYTF. The CDR3 DNA sequence: TGTGCCAGCAGCGCACAGGGTGCGTATGGCTACACCTTC.

This clonotype was picked up many times. V is TRBV7-2 and J is TRBJ1-1; maybe TRBD1 (6 bases). This CDR3 is built from 17 residues. Germline values: CDR1 SGHTA, CDR2 FQGNSA. Trimming cost V 2 bases and J 4 bases, with 20 bases left between them. The CDR3 nucleotides are TGTGCCAGCAGCTTAATGGCAGGGGCTGTCTCGGGCACTGAAGCTTTCTTT. Its protein is CASSLMAGAVSGTEAFF. The full variable domain, completed using reference TRBV7-2 and TRBJ1-1, is GAGVSQSPSNKVTEKGKDVELRCDPISGHTALYWYRQSLGQGLEFLIYFQGNSAPDKSGLPSDRFSAERTGGSVSTLTIQRTQQEDSAVYLCASSLMAGAVSGTEAFFGQGTRLTVV.

The chain has TRBV12-5 and TRBJ2-1; D assignment may be TRBD1 or TRBD2 (5 bases each). This CDR3 contains 10 residues. Trimming shortened V by 7 bases and J by 10 bases, and 8 bases separated the two germline ends. CDR1 is LGHNT and CDR2 is FRNRAP in the germline V gene. CDR3 nucleotide sequence: TGTGCTAGTGATAGGGACGAGCAGTTCTTC. Translation gives CASDRDEQFF.

This clonotype was counted only a few times. V usage is TRBV7-9 and J usage is TRBJ1-6, with D perhaps matching TRBD1 (6 bases). The V end was cut by 5 bases, the J end by 7 bases, with 15 bases between. The CDR3 extends over 15 amino acids. Germline CDR1 SEHNR, CDR2 FQNEAQ (reference sequence). The CDR3 region is CASSAASGANSPLHF. The CDR3 nucleotides read TGTGCCAGCAGCGCCGCCTCAGGGGCGAATTCACCCCTCCACTTT. Combining the CDR3 with reference TRBV7-9 and TRBJ1-6 gives the whole variable domain DTGVSQNPRHKITKRGQNVTFRCDPISEHNRLYWYRQTLGQGPEFLTYFQNEAQLEKSRLLSDRFSAERPKGSFSTLEIQRTEQGDSAMYLCASSAASGANSPLHFGNGTRLTVT.

This clonotype has a count of ten or more. J is TRBJ1-6 and V is TRBV7-2; D not certain. Germline CDR1 reads SGHTA; CDR2 reads FQGNSA. The CDR3 loop spans 13 amino acids. Trimming cost V 4 bases and J 4 bases, with 5 bases left between them. The CDR3, as DNA: TGTGCCAGCAGCTCCTTTTATAATTCACCCCTCCACTTT. It translates to CASSSFYNSPLHF. Supplemented by reference TRBV7-2 and TRBJ1-6, the full variable domain reads GAGVSQSPSNKVTEKGKDVELRCDPISGHTALYWYRQSLGQGLEFLIYFQGNSAPDKSGLPSDRFSAERTGGSVSTLTIQRTQQEDSAVYLCASSSFYNSPLHFGNGTRLTVT.

The gene calls are TRBV4-3 and TRBJ2-3; weak D call: TRBD2 (7 bases). Trimming took off 0 bases at V and 4 bases at J, with 14 bases between the two ends. Germline V lookup: CDR1 LGHNA, CDR2 YSLEER. The CDR3 contains 16 residues. The CDR3 sequence: CASSQDGGALSDTQYF. The CDR3 DNA reads as TGCGCCAGCAGCCAAGATGGGGGGGCCCTCTCAGATACGCAGTATTTT.

V gene TRBV19 combines with J gene TRBJ2-1, with D tentatively TRBD1 (6 bases). CDR1 LNHDA and CDR2 SQIVND come from the germline V gene (reference sequence). V was trimmed by 7 bases and J by 0 bases, leaving 22 bases between them. This CDR3 has 18 amino acids. The CDR3 bases are TGTGCCAGTACCAGGGGACGCCGTTCTCTCTACTCCTACAATGAGCAGTTCTTC. Its protein is CASTRGRRSLYSYNEQFF.

The V gene is TRBV27, the J gene TRBJ2-1, with D unclear. V lost 3 bases, J lost 10 bases, and 7 bases lay in between. The CDR3 length is 11 residues. Germline CDR1 MNHEY, CDR2 SMNVEV (reference sequence). CDR3 sequence (DNA): TGTGCCAGCAGTTTGCGGTGGGAGCAGTTCTTC. Amino acids: CASSLRWEQFF.